The next 10 T cell receptor beta chains were all read from a single sample in a study of T cells in localized non-small cell lung cancer. Some clones are missing from TCRdb's copy, which holds only in-frame ones; the method was immunoSEQ multiplex PCR. Here the sample spans 800 to 1,100 clones, roughly 30% being singletons. The source material was normal lung tissue next to the tumor, sampled before any cancer treatment. The receptors were gathered from a female donor older than 55 with stage I lung adenocarcinoma.

The V gene is TRBV29-1, the J gene TRBJ1-2; TRBD1 matches at 8 bases. CDR3 length: 13 residues. Germline V gene lookup returns CDR1 SQVTM and CDR2 ANQGSEA. With 7 bases clipped from V and 5 bases from J, the junction kept 9 bases outside the gene matches. CDR3 sequence: CSALQQGVYGYTF. CDR3 sequence (DNA): TGCAGCGCGTTACAACAGGGGGTTTATGGCTACACCTTC.

This clone was counted once. This sample also contains other DNA sequences that code for the same CDR3. V is TRBV30 and J is TRBJ2-3, with 9 bases matching TRBD1. CDR1 is GTSNPN, CDR2 SVGIG, per germline (reference sequence). V shed 3 bases and J 5 bases; nucleotides not matched to a gene: 9. CDR3 size: 15 residues. Written as DNA, the CDR3 is TGTGCCTGGAGAACCGGAACAGGGGGCGGAGATACGCAGTATTTT. Amino acid sequence: CAWRTGTGGGDTQYF. Combining the CDR3 with reference TRBV30 and TRBJ2-3 gives the whole variable domain SQTIHQWPATLVQPVGSPLSLECTVEGTSNPNLYWYRQAAGRGLQLLFYSVGIGQISSEVPQNLSASRPQDRQFILSSKKLLLSDSGFYLCAWRTGTGGGDTQYFGPGTRLTVL.

This clone was seen only a few times. The V and J genes are TRBV6-8 and TRBJ2-5; D not resolved. The V end was cut by 2 bases, the J end by 5 bases, with 12 bases between. The CDR3 extends over 14 amino acids. Germline lookup yields CDR1 MNHGY and CDR2 SAAAGT. The CDR3 spells CASSYNPSRETQYF. CDR3 in DNA: TGTGCCAGCAGTTACAATCCGAGCCGGGAGACCCAGTACTTC.

The chain couples TRBV11-3 to TRBJ2-1, with TRBD2 as a possible D gene (6 bases). This CDR3 is 16 amino acids long. Trimming removed 5 bases from V and 7 bases from J, with 21 bases in between. Germline lookup yields CDR1 SGHNT and CDR2 YENEEA. CDR3 sequence: CASSQSRGLRDNEQFF. The DNA for the CDR3 is TGTGCCAGCAGCCAATCCCGGGGACTTAGGGATAATGAGCAGTTCTTC.

The chain links TRBV1 to TRBJ2-5; the tabulated D call, TRBD2, remains unverified against the DNA. TRBV1 is noted as a pseudogene. There are 13 residues in the CDR3. Written as DNA, the CDR3 is TGCGCCAGCACCGGACTAGTAGATGAGACCCAGTACTTC. Its translation: CASTGLVDETQYF.

The chain employs TRBV19 and TRBJ1-1; 10 positions match TRBD1. The CDR3 runs to 14 residues. CDR1 LNHDA and CDR2 SQIVND come from the germline V gene (reference sequence). The V and J ends lost 6 bases and 7 bases, in that order; junction bases with no gene match: 8. The CDR3: CASRLGQGRNEAFF. The CDR3 DNA follows: TGTGCCAGTAGGTTGGGACAGGGGAGGAATGAAGCTTTCTTT.

The genes are TRBV25-1 and TRBJ2-2; D remains unclear. The germline V gene encodes CDR1 MGHDK and CDR2 SYGVNS. The germline V and J ends were trimmed by 9 bases and 3 bases, with 14 bases remaining between them. The CDR3 has 14 amino acids. CDR3 DNA: TGTGCCAGTTCATCCCCCCTTCACACCGGGGAGCTGTTTTTT. Translation: CASSSPLHTGELFF.

This clone was seen more than once but under ten times. The chain links TRBV18 to TRBJ2-3; possible D gene TRBD1, 5 bases. The CDR3 loop spans 13 amino acids. CDR1 is KGHSH, CDR2 LQKENI, per germline. Trimming took 4 bases from V and 7 from J, leaving 12 bases between them. This CDR3 is CASSQHRMNTQYF. CDR3 in DNA: TGTGCCAGCTCACAACACAGGATGAATACGCAGTATTTT.

The chain recombines TRBV30 with TRBJ2-3, with D tentatively TRBD1 or TRBD2 (6 bases each). Trimming left V 0 bases short and J 0 bases short, with 10 bases between. The CDR3 is 15 residues long. The germline V gene has CDR1 GTSNPN and CDR2 SVGIG (reference sequence). CDR3 protein: CAWSVQGGSTDTQYF. The CDR3 bases are TGTGCCTGGAGTGTACAGGGAGGAAGCACAGATACGCAGTATTTT.

This clone has only a few counts. The rearrangement uses TRBV19 and TRBJ2-7, with 11 positions matching TRBD2. Germline values: CDR1 LNHDA, CDR2 SQIVND (reference sequence). V trimming: 5 bases; J trimming: 6 bases; junction bases outside the gene matches: 6. The CDR3 extends over 14 amino acids. CDR3 residues: CASSGTSGSGEQYF. CDR3 DNA: TGTGCCAGTAGTGGAACTAGCGGGAGTGGCGAGCAGTACTTC.